This TCR beta chain appears in the sequencing data of a study of T cell repertoires in cytomegalovirus infection. In the study overall: Matching HLA type and CMV infection were both indicated by public TCR beta signatures.

This clonotype was seen a single time. Its antigen is not known. The CDR3 carries no conserved terminal phenylalanine or tryptophan, so it likely arises from a read error. There are 18 residues in the CDR3. CDR1 and CDR2 (germline): SGHTA, FQGNSA. One entry per CDR3 protein results from TCRdb running MiXCR on the reads. This table holds roughly 920,000 distinct CDR3 sequences, roughly 30% found once. The receptor's source is a human donor in good health (CMV status not recorded). Some clones in this sample may be carry-over from other donors' samples. Sequencing used cultured CD8+ T cells from PBMCs, obtained from culture after CMV antigen stimulation. The rearrangement joins TRBV7-2 to TRBJ1-5; 9 bases are shared with TRBD1. Here the CDR3 DNA reads TGTGCCAGCAGCTTTACAGGGGGCGCAGGTAGGAGCATTCAGCCCCAGCATTCT. Protein sequence: CASSFTGGAGRSIQPQHS.